This is a list of T cell receptor beta chains from one sample in a study of T cell responses to AZD1222 COVID-19 vaccine. The repertoire was sequenced with immunoSEQ multiplex PCR; TCRdb's copy has only in-frame clones and lacks some. The table shows around 110,000 clones, with around 90% occurring only once. The sample here was peripheral blood, taken on day 0 of AZD1222 vaccination. The receptors shown here come from an adult in good health. Each CDR3 is given with its conserved first and last residue. D genes are given only for firm matches. Rows give clone size only sometimes, using once, few, many, or a class for an expanded clone.

V,D,J,size,DNA,CDR3
TRBV5-1,.,TRBJ1-5,.,TGCGCCAGCAGCTTGGACAGTCGCAATCAGCCCCAGCATTTT,CASSLDSRNQPQHF
TRBV7-3,.,TRBJ1-3,.,TGTGCCAGCAGCTTCACAGGAGGTCTCTCTGGAAACACCATATATTTT,CASSFTGGLSGNTIYF
TRBV9,TRBD2,TRBJ2-3,.,TGTGCCAGCAGCGCACTAGCGGGGGGGTTAGATACGCAGTATTTT,CASSALAGGLDTQYF
TRBV11-1,.,TRBJ2-7,few,TGTGCCAGCAGCCGAGGAGGGGGGCTCTACGAGCAGTACTTC,CASSRGGGLYEQYF
TRBV7-8,.,TRBJ2-6,.,TGTGCCAGCAGCCGAGGGTTAGTGCTCTCTGGGGCCAACGTCCTGACTTTC,CASSRGLVLSGANVLTF
TRBV4-2,.,TRBJ1-1,.,TGTGCCAGCAGCCAAGACCCCCTTAGGGAGATGAACACTGAAGCTTTCTTT,CASSQDPLREMNTEAFF
TRBV15,TRBD1,TRBJ1-5,.,TGTGCCACCAGCAGAGATAAGGGGACAGGGCACAATCAGCCCCAGCATTTT,CATSRDKGTGHNQPQHF
TRBV10-1,TRBD1,TRBJ2-5,.,TGCGCCAGCAGAAAGACAGGGCCGTGCCAAGAGACCCAGTACTTC,CASRKTGPCQETQYF
TRBV7-9,TRBD2,TRBJ2-2,.,TGTGCCAGCAGCCCGACTAGCGGGCGAAGCACCGGGGAGCTGTTTTTT,CASSPTSGRSTGELFF
TRBV28,.,TRBJ1-2,.,TGTGCCAGCAGGGAGAGGGGGGTGTATGGCTACACCTTC,CASRERGVYGYTF
TRBV19,.,TRBJ1-2,.,TGTGCCAGTCGGGCTCCGGCCAACAACAGGGATGGCTACACCTTC,CASRAPANNRDGYTF
TRBV6-2/TRBV6-3,.,TRBJ2-3,.,TGTGCCAGCAGTTTGGGCGACTACAGCATGAGCACAGATACGCAGTATTTT,CASSLGDYSMSTDTQYF
TRBV6-5,.,TRBJ2-7,.,TGTGCCAGCAGGTATGACAGGCTGAACTACGAGCAGTACTTC,CASRYDRLNYEQYF
TRBV5-6,.,TRBJ1-6,.,TGTGCCAGCAGGATCAGACAGGCTGATAATTCACCCCTCCACTTT,CASRIRQADNSPLHF
TRBV21-1,.,TRBJ1-2,once,TGTGCCAGACTCCAGGGGGGATGCTATGGCTACACCTTC,CARLQGGCYGYTF
TRBV9,.,TRBJ2-5,few,TGTGCCAGCAGCGCCGCGGGATTCGGGGGAGAGACCCAGTACTTC,CASSAAGFGGETQYF
TRBV5-6,TRBD1,TRBJ1-2,.,TGTGCCAGCAGCGGTGACAGGGGGCGAGGCTACACCTTC,CASSGDRGRGYTF